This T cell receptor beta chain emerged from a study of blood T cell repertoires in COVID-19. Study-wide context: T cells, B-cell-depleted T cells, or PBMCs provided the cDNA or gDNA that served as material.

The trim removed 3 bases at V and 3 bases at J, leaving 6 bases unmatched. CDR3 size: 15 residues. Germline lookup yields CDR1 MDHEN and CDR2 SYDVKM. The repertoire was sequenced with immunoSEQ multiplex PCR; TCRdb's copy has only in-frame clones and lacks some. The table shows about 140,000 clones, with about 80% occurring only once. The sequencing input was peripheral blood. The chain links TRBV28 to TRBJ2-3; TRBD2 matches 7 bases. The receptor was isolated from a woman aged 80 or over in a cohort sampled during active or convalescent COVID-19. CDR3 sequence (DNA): TGTGCCAGCAGTTTGGCGGGGGTCCGGACAGATACGCAGTATTTT. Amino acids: CASSLAGVRTDTQYF.